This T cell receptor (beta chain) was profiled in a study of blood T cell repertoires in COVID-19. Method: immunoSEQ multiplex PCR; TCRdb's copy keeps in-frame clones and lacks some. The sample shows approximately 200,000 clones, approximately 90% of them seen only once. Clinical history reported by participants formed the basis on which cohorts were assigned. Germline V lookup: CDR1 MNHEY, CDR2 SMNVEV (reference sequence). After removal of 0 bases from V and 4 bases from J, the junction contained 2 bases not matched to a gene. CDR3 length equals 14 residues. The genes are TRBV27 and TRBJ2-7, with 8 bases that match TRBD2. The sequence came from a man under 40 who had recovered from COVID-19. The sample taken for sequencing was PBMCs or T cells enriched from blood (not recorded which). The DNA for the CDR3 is TGTGCCAGCAGTTTATCAGCGGGAGTGTACGAGCAGTACTTC. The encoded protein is CASSLSAGVYEQYF.